Each of the 17 T cell receptor beta chains below was sequenced from the same sample in a study of T-cell reconstitution after alpha-beta-depleted transplantation in children. Unique molecular identifiers featured in how the TCRbeta library was prepared. From the PCR reads, TCRdb called clonotypes with MiXCR, one entry per CDR3 protein. The table shows 250,000 to 400,000 distinct CDR3 sequences, with about a quarter occurring only once. Sequenced here: PBMCs, mostly from graft donor cells, sampled 180 days after TCRalphabeta/CD19-depleted stem cell transplant. The receptor source for this set is a male patient aged 10-17 years who had a stem cell transplant for acute lymphoblastic leukemia, so the T cells may come from the graft donor.

The V call is TRBV20-1, the J call TRBJ2-1; D not certain. Germline CDR1 and CDR2: DFQATT and SNEGSKA (reference sequence). The CDR3 has 13 amino acids. Trimming pared 2 bases from V and 8 bases from J, leaving 13 bases between. CDR3 bases: TGCAGTGCTAGACCCAGAAGTGGGGATGAGCAGTTCTTC. Translated, it gives CSARPRSGDEQFF.

The chain carries TRBV7-3 and TRBJ1-2; D is possibly TRBD1 (5 bases). Deletions cut 6 bases from V and 8 bases from J, with 16 bases between. The germline gives CDR1 SGHTA, CDR2 FQGTGA. This CDR3 spans 13 amino acids. CDR3 sequence (DNA): TGTGCCAGCAGTTCCCCCCTTGGGGGGGGCTACACCTTC. As protein: CASSSPLGGGYTF.

This rearrangement joins TRBV6-5 to TRBJ2-7; TRBD1 or TRBD2 may be the D gene (5 bases each). V lost 2 bases, J lost 3 bases, and 11 bases lay in between. CDR3 length equals 14 residues. From germline, CDR1 is MNHEY and CDR2 SVGAGI. In DNA form, the CDR3 reads TGTGCCAGCAGTTACGGGGACGGTTTCTACGAGCAGTACTTC. This sequence encodes CASSYGDGFYEQYF.

This clonotype was detected only a few times. This rearrangement joins TRBV6-1 to TRBJ1-3, with TRBD1 as a possible D gene (5 bases). CDR3 length: 14 residues. Germline V gives CDR1 MNHNS, CDR2 SASEGT. V was shortened by 7 bases and J by 0 bases, with 10 bases between the two germline ends. The CDR3 DNA reads as TGTGCCAGCACCCGGGACTTCTCTGGAAACACCATATATTTT. Translation: CASTRDFSGNTIYF.

This clonotype turned up a few times. The J gene is TRBJ2-7, the V gene TRBV15; D is perhaps TRBD2 (7 bases). V was trimmed by 3 bases and J by 2 bases, leaving 14 bases between them. Germline CDR1 is LNHNV and CDR2 is YYDKDF (reference sequence). The CDR3 contains 15 residues. Here the CDR3 reads CATSSEGGGAYEQYF. CDR3 nucleotides: TGTGCCACCAGCAGTGAAGGGGGGGGAGCCTACGAGCAGTACTTC.

The rearrangement joins TRBV5-5 to TRBJ2-1; 7 bases line up with TRBD2. The CDR3 is 16 residues long. The germline V gene has CDR1 SGHKS and CDR2 YYEKEE (reference sequence). After removal of 0 bases from V and 8 bases from J, the junction contained 11 bases not matched to a gene. The CDR3 DNA reads TGTGCCAGCAGCTTGGGACTAGCAATACCCACGGATGAGCAGTTCTTC. The encoded protein is CASSLGLAIPTDEQFF.

In this sample, this clonotype turned up a few times. The chain uses TRBV3-1 and TRBJ2-7; the match to TRBD2 covers 14 bases. The germline CDR1 and CDR2 sequences are LGHDT and YNNKEL (reference sequence). The CDR3 totals 17 residues. Germline trimming cut 0 bases from V and 5 bases from J; bases unmatched to any gene: 6. In DNA form, the CDR3 reads TGTGCCAGCAGCCAAGATGCCCCGGGACTAGCGGGAGACGAGCAGTACTTC. It yields the protein CASSQDAPGLAGDEQYF.

This clonotype showed up just a few times. The J gene is TRBJ2-3, the V gene TRBV12-3 or TRBV12-4, with TRBD2 matching over 7 bases. V gave up 3 bases and J gave up 0 bases; unmatched junction bases: 6. CDR3 length equals 16 residues. In DNA, the CDR3 is TGTGCCAGCAGTTTGCGAGCGGGGTCTAGCACAGATACGCAGTATTTT. Its protein is CASSLRAGSSTDTQYF.

This clonotype was found a few times. CDR3 loop: CASSFPAETQYF. The CDR3 region has the DNA TGCGCCAGCAGCTTCCCGGCGGAGACCCAGTACTTC. The gene calls are TRBV5-1 and TRBJ2-5; no clear D gene. The CDR3 totals 12 residues. The germline V gene encodes CDR1 SGHRS and CDR2 YFSETQ. Trimming shortened V by 2 bases and J by 5 bases, and 7 bases separated the two germline ends. Combining the CDR3 with reference TRBV5-1 and TRBJ2-5 gives the whole variable domain KAGVTQTPRYLIKTRGQQVTLSCSPISGHRSVSWYQQTPGQGLQFLFEYFSETQRNKGNFPGRFSGRQFSNSRSEMNVSTLELGDSALYLCASSFPAETQYFGPGTRLLVL.

With respect to this clonotype: The germline gene is not matched at one end of the junction; a read error may be the cause. The rearrangement links TRBV7-8 to TRBJ2-5; TRBD1 or TRBD2 may be the D gene (5 bases each). CDR3 length equals 11 residues. The germline V gene encodes CDR1 SGHVS and CDR2 FQNEAQ. CDR3 sequence reads: CASQRLFDSSF. The CDR3, as DNA: TGTGCCAGCCAAAGACTATTTGACAGCTCCTTC.

The V gene is TRBV29-1, the J gene TRBJ2-1, with D perhaps matching TRBD1 (5 bases). Germline assignment: CDR1 SQVTM and CDR2 ANQGSEA. CDR3 length: 14 residues. V was shortened by 6 bases and J by 2 bases, with 14 bases between the two germline ends. CDR3: CSVPRAGTYNEQFF. The DNA for the CDR3 is TGCAGCGTCCCACGGGCAGGGACCTACAATGAGCAGTTCTTC.

This clonotype was picked up one time. This chain links TRBV4-1 with TRBJ2-7; 8 bases line up with TRBD2. Germline CDR1 reads MGHRA; CDR2 reads YSYEKL. The CDR3 contains 15 residues. Trimming cost V 6 bases and J 4 bases; bases outside gene matches: 11. CDR3 loop: CASREGSGSPYEQYF. CDR3 DNA: TGCGCCAGCAGAGAAGGGAGCGGGAGCCCTTACGAGCAGTACTTC.

CDR3 coding DNA: TGTGCCAGCAGTTACGTTACTAGCGGGAGTCAGTTCTTC. The encoded protein is CASSYVTSGSQFF. This chain uses TRBV6-6 with TRBJ2-1; 11 nucleotides match TRBD2. The germline CDR1 and CDR2 sequences are MNHNY and SVGAGI (reference sequence). The CDR3 sequence is 13 residues long. V shed 2 bases and J 13 bases; nucleotides not matched to a gene: 4.

This clonotype was detected a few times. In nucleotides, the CDR3 is TGTGCCAGCAGCGTAACCCCCACAGTTATTAGCACAGATACGCAGTATTTT. Its protein is CASSVTPTVISTDTQYF. The chain links TRBV9 to TRBJ2-3; D unresolved. From germline, CDR1 is SGDLS and CDR2 YYNGEE. V gave up 1 base and J gave up 0 bases, with 15 bases separating them. The CDR3 sequence is 17 residues long.

This clonotype was detected a few times. The chain joins TRBV5-1 to TRBJ1-2; TRBD1 might be the D (5 bases). Trimming removed 4 bases from V and 10 bases from J, with 14 bases in between. The CDR3 is made up of 12 amino acids. Germline V CDR1 and CDR2: SGHRS, YFSETQ. The CDR3 bases are TGCGCCAGCAGCCCGGACTTACAGGCCTACACCTTC. Translated: CASSPDLQAYTF.

The chain uses TRBV4-1 and TRBJ1-5; perhaps TRBD1 as D (6 bases). With 4 bases removed from V and 3 bases from J, the gap between germline ends came to 16 bases. This CDR3 has 16 residues. Germline CDR1 and CDR2: MGHRA and YSYEKL. The CDR3 is CASSPHKTGNNQPQHF. CDR3 DNA sequence: TGCGCCAGCAGCCCACATAAGACAGGAAACAATCAGCCCCAGCATTTT.

This clonotype turned up a few times. The V call is TRBV5-1, the J call TRBJ2-1; 7 bases line up with TRBD2. This CDR3 has 17 amino acids. CDR1 is SGHRS, CDR2 YFSETQ, per germline. With V trimmed by 3 bases and J by 0 bases, 9 bases remained unmatched. The CDR3 region is CASSSRVAGSSYNEQFF. The CDR3 coding sequence is TGCGCCAGCAGCTCCCGGGTAGCGGGTAGCTCCTACAATGAGCAGTTCTTC.